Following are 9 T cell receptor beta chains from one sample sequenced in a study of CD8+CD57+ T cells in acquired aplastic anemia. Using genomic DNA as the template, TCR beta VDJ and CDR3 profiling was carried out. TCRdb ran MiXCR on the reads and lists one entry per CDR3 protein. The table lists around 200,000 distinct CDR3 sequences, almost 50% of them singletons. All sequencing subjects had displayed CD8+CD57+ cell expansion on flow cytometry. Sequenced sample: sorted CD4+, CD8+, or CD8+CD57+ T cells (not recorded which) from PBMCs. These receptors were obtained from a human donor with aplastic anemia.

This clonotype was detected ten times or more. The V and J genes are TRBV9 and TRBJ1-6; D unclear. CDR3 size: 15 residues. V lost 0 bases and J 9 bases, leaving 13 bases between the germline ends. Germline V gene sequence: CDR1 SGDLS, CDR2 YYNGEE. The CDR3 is CASSVVGGYGSPLHF. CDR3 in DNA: TGTGCCAGCAGCGTAGTGGGAGGGTACGGTTCACCCCTCCACTTT.

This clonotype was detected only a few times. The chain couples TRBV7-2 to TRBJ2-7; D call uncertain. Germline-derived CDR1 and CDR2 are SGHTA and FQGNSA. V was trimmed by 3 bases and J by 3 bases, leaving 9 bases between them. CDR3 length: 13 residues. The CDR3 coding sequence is TGTGCCAGCAGCTTTGAGCAAAACTACGAGCAGTACTTC. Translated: CASSFEQNYEQYF.

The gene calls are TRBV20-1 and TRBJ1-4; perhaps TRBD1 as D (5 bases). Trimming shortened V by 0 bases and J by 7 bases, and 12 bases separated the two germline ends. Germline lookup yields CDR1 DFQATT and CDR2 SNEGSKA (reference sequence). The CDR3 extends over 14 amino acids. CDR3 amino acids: CSARDPGRAEKLFF. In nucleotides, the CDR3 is TGCAGTGCTAGAGATCCAGGGCGAGCTGAAAAACTGTTTTTT.

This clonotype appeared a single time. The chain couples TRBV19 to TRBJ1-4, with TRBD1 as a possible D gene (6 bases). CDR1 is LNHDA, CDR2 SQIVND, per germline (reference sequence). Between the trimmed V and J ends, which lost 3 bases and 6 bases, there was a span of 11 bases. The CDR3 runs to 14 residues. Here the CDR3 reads CASSMGALYEKLFF. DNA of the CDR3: TGTGCCAGTAGTATGGGGGCCTTATATGAAAAACTGTTTTTT.

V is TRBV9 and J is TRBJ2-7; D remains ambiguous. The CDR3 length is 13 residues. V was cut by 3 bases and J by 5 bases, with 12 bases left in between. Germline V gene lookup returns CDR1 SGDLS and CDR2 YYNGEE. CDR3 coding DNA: TGTGCCAGCAGCGCAGGTTCGGCCGACGAGCAGTACTTC. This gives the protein CASSAGSADEQYF.

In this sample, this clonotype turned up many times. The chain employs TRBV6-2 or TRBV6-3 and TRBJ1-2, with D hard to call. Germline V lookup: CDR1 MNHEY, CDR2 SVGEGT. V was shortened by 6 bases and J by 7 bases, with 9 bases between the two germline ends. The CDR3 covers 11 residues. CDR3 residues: CASSRGFGYTF. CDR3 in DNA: TGTGCCAGCAGCCGTGGGTTTGGCTACACCTTC.

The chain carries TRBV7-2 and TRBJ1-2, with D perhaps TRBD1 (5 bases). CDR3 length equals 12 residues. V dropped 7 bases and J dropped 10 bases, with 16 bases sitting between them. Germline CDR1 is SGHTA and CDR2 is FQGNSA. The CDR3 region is CASTLAGTSYTF. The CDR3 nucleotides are TGTGCCAGCACCCTCGCCGGGACTTCCTACACCTTC.

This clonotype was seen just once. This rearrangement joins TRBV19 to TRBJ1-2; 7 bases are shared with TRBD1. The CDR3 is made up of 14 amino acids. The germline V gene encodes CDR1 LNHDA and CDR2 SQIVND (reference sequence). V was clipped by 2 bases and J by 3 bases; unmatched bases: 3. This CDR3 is CASSISDRDYGYTF. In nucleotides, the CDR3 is TGTGCCAGTAGTATAAGCGACAGGGACTATGGCTACACCTTC.

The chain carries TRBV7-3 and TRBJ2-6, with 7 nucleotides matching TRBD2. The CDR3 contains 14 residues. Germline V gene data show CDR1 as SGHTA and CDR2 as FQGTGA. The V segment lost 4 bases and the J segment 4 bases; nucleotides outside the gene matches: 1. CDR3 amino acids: CASSYSGGANVLTF. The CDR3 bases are TGTGCCAGCAGCTATAGCGGGGGGGCCAACGTCCTGACTTTC.